The source of this T cell receptor beta chain is a study of identifying expanded T cells in peripheral blood. General study results and limits: Variance in clone template counts between approximately 2-week samples significantly increased with total template count across all healthy donors.

From germline, CDR1 is ENHRY and CDR2 SYGVKD. The CDR3 has 12 residues. V gave up 3 bases and J gave up 0 bases, with 2 bases separating them. For this clone: Its target is unknown.

Sequenced by immunoSEQ multiplex PCR; TCRdb stores in-frame clones only, minus some. The data contain some 91,000 clones, more than 70% of them seen just once; the ten biggest clones take up 3% to 4%. V is TRBV10-3 and J is TRBJ2-5; D is undetermined. Source material: blood. The TCR sequence derives from a person aged 18 to 70 in good health. CDR3 protein: CAISDNQETQYF. In nucleotides, the CDR3 is TGTGCCATCAGTGACAACCAAGAGACCCAGTACTTC.